This TCR beta chain is drawn from a study of Ad26.COV2.S vaccination and SARS-CoV-2 variants. Turning to the study itself: Within the COV1001 Ad26.COV2.S trial arm, the donor was enrolled. Doses of Ad26.COV2.S were injected into muscle once or twice, 56 days apart. Findings of the study overall: TCR breadth and depth analyses may have underestimated total T cell responses.

This table comes from immunoSEQ multiplex PCR, and its TCRdb copy is limited to in-frame clones, with some not included. Among around 450,000 clones listed, roughly 89% were seen once. The V end was cut by 4 bases, the J end by 7 bases, with 21 bases between. Germline loops: CDR1 SGHRS, CDR2 YFSETQ. This CDR3 is built from 16 residues. Remarks on this clone: Its cognate antigen is unknown.

Treatment in this sample: over 15 received Ad26.COV2.S at low or high dose, single or two shots; about 5 received placebo; per-sample allocation not given. Sampling was performed 63 days after the first vaccine or placebo injection. The source material was peripheral blood, sampled in a trial of Ad26.COV2.S vaccine versus placebo. The rearrangement uses TRBV5-1 and TRBJ2-4; maybe TRBD1 (6 bases). This TCR was sampled from a person aged 18-65 years who received the Ad26.COV2.S COVID-19 vaccine or a placebo. The CDR3 sequence is CASSQRTASLGNIQYF. In nucleotides, the CDR3 is TGCGCCAGCAGCCAGAGGACAGCGAGCCTAGGGAACATTCAGTACTTC.